A single T cell receptor beta chain is shown here with its context. The sample contains more than one DNA sequence encoding this CDR3. This specimen comes from a study of OX40 agonist ivuxolimab in advanced cancers. In the study overall: Ivuxolimab was delivered to patients intravenously every 2 weeks at doses spanning 0.01 to 10 mg/kg. From about 23 to 85 years was the age range, with a mean of approximately 63 years, and 65% to 90% were male.

Sampled blood was obtained at baseline, cycle 4 day 1, and cycle 7 day 1. This table comes from immunoSEQ multiplex PCR, and its TCRdb copy is limited to in-frame clones, with some not included. The data hold 45,000 to 75,000 clones, with under 90% observed a single time. Germline V CDR1 and CDR2: MNHNS, SASEGT. V was trimmed by 6 bases and J by 3 bases, leaving 15 bases between them. The CDR3 totals 15 residues. The sequences come from CD4+ or CD8+ T cells sorted from blood, collected in a trial of the OX40 agonist ivuxolimab. This TCR derives from an adult with an advanced solid tumor such as melanoma, head and neck, liver or kidney cancer. V is TRBV6-1 and J is TRBJ1-5; D perhaps matches TRBD1 (6 bases). The CDR3 coding sequence is TGTGCCAGCAGCGATTTGTCAGGGGACAATCAGCCCCAGCATTTT. Translated, it gives CASSDLSGDNQPQHF.